A single T cell receptor beta chain is shown here with its context. These data originate in a study of T-cell reconstitution after alpha-beta-depleted transplantation in children. Unique molecular identifiers were used in preparing the TCRbeta library. TCRdb re-derived calls from the PCR reads in MiXCR, one entry per CDR3 protein. Of some 280,000 distinct CDR3 sequences in the sample, more than 9% were seen once. Per the germline V gene, CDR1 is SGHKS and CDR2 is YYEKEE (reference sequence). The length of the CDR3 is 13 residues. V lost 4 bases and J lost 1, with 9 bases in between. This material consisted of PBMCs from the stem cell graft donor, taken from the stem cell graft. The clonotype comes from a human donor who donated a stem cell graft to a child with SCID. J is TRBJ2-7 and V is TRBV5-5; D is possibly TRBD1 (6 bases). The CDR3 loop is CASSGTLSYEQYF. Here the CDR3 DNA reads TGTGCCAGCAGCGGGACACTTTCCTACGAGCAGTACTTC.